This entry features one T cell receptor (beta chain) sequence. This CDR3 region has 14 residues. Germline V gene data show CDR1 as SQVTM and CDR2 as ANQGSEA. V dropped 4 bases and J dropped 1; count of bases not matched to a gene: 4. The data were taken from a study of blood T cell repertoires in COVID-19. Study information: Whether acute or convalescent, the COVID-19 samples came from the United States, Italy and Spain. T cells, B-cell-depleted T cells, or PBMCs supplied cDNA or gDNA.

In the original processing: Using reference gene primer amplification, nucleated cell counts were estimated. Clones were read by immunoSEQ multiplex PCR, and TCRdb kept only the in-frame ones, dropping some. The V and J calls and clone size were taken over from that table, and D and trimming were inferred from the DNA. The repertoire holds about 23,000 clones, 90% to 95% seen once, with under 4.5% in the top ten. J is TRBJ2-5 and V is TRBV29-1, with TRBD1 matching over 9 bases. Material for sequencing was peripheral blood. The TCR originated in a woman aged 45-60 years with active COVID-19. CDR3 residues: CSVGTGVGQETQYF. CDR3 bases: TGCAGCGTTGGGACAGGGGTAGGCCAAGAGACCCAGTACTTC.